This TCR beta chain was retrieved from a study of T cells expressing NK-cell markers. On the study more broadly: Seven sequenced donors out of eight were HCMV-seropositive, one seronegative.

The authors generated TCR beta cDNA through 5'RACE template switching with UMIs. TCRdb reprocessed the 5' RACE reads; each CDR3 protein has one entry and no DNA is given. The repertoire table contains roughly 160,000 distinct CDR3 sequences. This CDR3 has 15 residues. Germline V gives CDR1 SGHAT, CDR2 FQDESV (reference sequence). The rearrangement uses TRBV11-1 and TRBJ2-7. The sample comprised blood T cells: a sorted CD56 or NKG2C T cell subset, CD4+ or CD8+ T cells, or bulk PBMC T cells (not recorded which). The source of this sequence is a woman between 18 and 70 years old in good health. CDR3 region: CASSLVLESTYEQYF.